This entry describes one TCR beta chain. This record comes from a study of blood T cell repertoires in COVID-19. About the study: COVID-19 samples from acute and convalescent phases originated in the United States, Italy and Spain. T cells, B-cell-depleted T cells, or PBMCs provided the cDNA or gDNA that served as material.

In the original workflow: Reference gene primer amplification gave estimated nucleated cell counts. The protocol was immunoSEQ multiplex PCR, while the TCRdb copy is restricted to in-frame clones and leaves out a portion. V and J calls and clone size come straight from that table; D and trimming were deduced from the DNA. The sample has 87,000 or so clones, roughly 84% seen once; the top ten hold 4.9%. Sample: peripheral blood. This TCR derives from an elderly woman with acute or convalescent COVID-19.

As DNA, the CDR3 is TGTGCCAGCAGCTTAGCCGGGACAGAGACCTACGAGCAGTACTTC. The encoded protein is CASSLAGTETYEQYF. The chain is built from TRBV7-2 and TRBJ2-7, with 7 positions matching TRBD1. V dropped 0 bases and J dropped 2; count of bases not matched to a gene: 4. The germline gives CDR1 SGHTA, CDR2 FQGNSA. This CDR3 region has 15 residues. Combining the CDR3 with reference TRBV7-2 and TRBJ2-7 gives the whole variable domain GAGVSQSPSNKVTEKGKDVELRCDPISGHTALYWYRQSLGQGLEFLIYFQGNSAPDKSGLPSDRFSAERTGGSVSTLTIQRTQQEDSAVYLCASSLAGTETYEQYFGPGTRLTVT.